This T cell receptor (beta chain) appears in the sequencing data of a study of CD8 T cells in Susac syndrome. Looking at the study overall: At blood draw, Susac syndrome patients were therapy-naive, on corticosteroids, or on intravenous immunoglobulin alone.

The study, taken as a whole, reports: The study's TCR sequencing and HLA analysis drew on a certain number of individuals. That number was acknowledged as relatively small.

Germline-derived CDR1 and CDR2 are SGHDT and YYEEEE. J gave up 5 bases and V 4 bases, and 6 bases lay outside the gene matches. The CDR3 runs to 16 residues. Random hexamers were used to reverse transcribe an amount of roughly 0.45 to 1 ug RNA. Multiplex PCR with immunoSEQ amplified the TCR beta CDR3 across 54 Vbeta and 13 Jbeta. Via MiXCR, TCRdb re-called the immunoSEQ multiplex PCR reads, giving one row per CDR3 protein. The sample lists some 120,000 distinct CDR3 sequences; more than 90% were seen once. Of note for this clonotype: What it binds is not known.

The sample was CD8+ T cells from PBMCs. J is TRBJ2-2 and V is TRBV5-6, with 12 bases identical to TRBD1. The sequence derives from a human donor with Susac syndrome. CDR3 amino acids: CASSGDRGRITGELFF. The CDR3 DNA sequence: TGTGCCAGCAGCGGGGACAGGGGGCGCATAACCGGGGAGCTGTTTTTT.